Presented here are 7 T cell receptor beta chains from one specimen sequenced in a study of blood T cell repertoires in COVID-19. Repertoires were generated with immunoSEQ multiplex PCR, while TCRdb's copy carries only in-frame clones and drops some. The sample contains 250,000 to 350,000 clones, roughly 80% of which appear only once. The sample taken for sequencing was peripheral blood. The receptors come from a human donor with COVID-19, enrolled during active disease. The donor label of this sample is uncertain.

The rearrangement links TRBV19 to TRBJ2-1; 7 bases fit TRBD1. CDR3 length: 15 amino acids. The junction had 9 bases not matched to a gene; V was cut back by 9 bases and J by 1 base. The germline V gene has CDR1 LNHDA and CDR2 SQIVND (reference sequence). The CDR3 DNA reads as TGTGCCAGCGACAAAGGGGGCATTTCCTACAATGAGCAGTTCTTC. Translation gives CASDKGGISYNEQFF. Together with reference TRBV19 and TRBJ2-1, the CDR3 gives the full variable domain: DGGITQSPKYLFRKEGQNVTLSCEQNLNHDAMYWYRQDPGQGLRLIYYSQIVNDFQKGDIAEGYSVSREKKESFPLTVTSAQKNPTAFYLCASDKGGISYNEQFFGPGTRLTVL.

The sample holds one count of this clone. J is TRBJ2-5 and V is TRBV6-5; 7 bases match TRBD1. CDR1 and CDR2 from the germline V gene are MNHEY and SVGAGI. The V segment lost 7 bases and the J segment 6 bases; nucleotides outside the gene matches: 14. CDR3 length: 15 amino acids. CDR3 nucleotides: TGTGCCAGCACCGAGTCCGCAGGGGGAATGCAGACCCAGTACTTC. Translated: CASTESAGGMQTQYF.

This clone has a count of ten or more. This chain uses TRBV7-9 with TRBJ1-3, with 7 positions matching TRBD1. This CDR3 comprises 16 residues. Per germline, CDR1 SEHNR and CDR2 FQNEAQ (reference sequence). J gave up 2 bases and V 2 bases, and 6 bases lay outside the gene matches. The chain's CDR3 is CASSLPSGQAGNTIYF. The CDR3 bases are TGTGCCAGCAGCTTACCTTCAGGACAGGCTGGAAACACCATATATTTT.

CDR3 in amino acids: CASTRNGETYNEQFF. Here the CDR3 DNA reads TGTGCCAGCACCAGGAACGGGGAAACCTACAATGAGCAGTTCTTC. The chain joins TRBV6-6 to TRBJ2-1; tentatively, D is TRBD2 (5 bases). Germline V gives CDR1 MNHNY, CDR2 SVGAGI (reference sequence). The germline V and J ends were trimmed by 7 bases and 2 bases, with 15 bases remaining between them. The CDR3 has 15 residues.

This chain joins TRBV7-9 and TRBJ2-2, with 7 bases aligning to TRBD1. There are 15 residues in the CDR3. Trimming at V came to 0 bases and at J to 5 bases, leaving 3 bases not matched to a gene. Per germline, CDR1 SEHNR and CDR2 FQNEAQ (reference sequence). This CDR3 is CASSLAQGRTGELFF. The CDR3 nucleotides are TGTGCCAGCAGCTTAGCACAGGGGCGAACCGGGGAGCTGTTTTTT.

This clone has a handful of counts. The CDR3 sequence: CSVEAPGVPYGYTF. Written as DNA, the CDR3 is TGCAGCGTTGAGGCCCCAGGGGTCCCCTATGGCTACACCTTC. V gene TRBV29-1 combines with J gene TRBJ1-2, with D tentatively TRBD1 (6 bases). This CDR3 has 14 amino acids. Deletions cut 3 bases from V and 4 bases from J, with 15 bases between. Germline assignment: CDR1 SQVTM and CDR2 ANQGSEA.

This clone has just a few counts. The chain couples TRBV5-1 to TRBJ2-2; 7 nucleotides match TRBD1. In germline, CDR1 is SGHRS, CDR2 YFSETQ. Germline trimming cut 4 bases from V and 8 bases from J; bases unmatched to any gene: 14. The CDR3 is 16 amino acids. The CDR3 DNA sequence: TGCGCCAGCAGCGTGAGGGGACAGTACTTGATGGGGGAGCTGTTTTTT. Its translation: CASSVRGQYLMGELFF.